The entry below gives a single TCR beta chain sequence along with its context. Its target is unknown. This sample was taken from a study of T cells in tuberculosis. Study-wide results and caveats: The TCR-beta difference was not significant; alpha differences partly reflected length. Classification accuracy was 87% (AUROC roughly 0.9) with the GMM-specific repertoire.

Sequencing used immunoSEQ multiplex PCR; TCRdb keeps in-frame clones, though not all of them. The data contain about 34,000 clones, approximately 91% of them singletons. Germline CDR1 is MDHEN and CDR2 is SYDVKM. There are 15 residues in the CDR3. After removal of 3 bases from V and 5 bases from J, the junction contained 4 bases not matched to a gene. This TCR came from a donor between 10 and 29 years old with latent tuberculosis or without tuberculosis infection. The sequenced sample was PBMCs. The rearrangement links TRBV28 to TRBJ2-3, with 11 positions matching TRBD2. The CDR3 nucleotides are TGTGCCAGCAGTTTGGCCGGGACTAGCGGAGATACGCAGTATTTT. Translated, it gives CASSLAGTSGDTQYF.